A single sample gave rise to the 21 T cell receptor beta chains below, sequenced in a study of identical twins. MiXCR, run by TCRdb on the 5' RACE reads, gives a single entry per CDR3 protein. The repertoire holds hundreds of thousands of distinct CDR3 sequences, with under 9% as singletons. Another study also made use of these data, one on yellow fever vaccine responses in identical twins.

Specimen: PBMCs. All receptors come from a woman between 18 and 30 years old in good health.

This clonotype was recorded many times. The rearrangement links TRBV12-3 or TRBV12-4 to TRBJ2-5; unclear D gene. V was shortened by 2 bases and J by 4 bases, with 2 bases between the two germline ends. The CDR3 length is 11 residues. CDR3 loop: CASSLRETQYF. Here the CDR3 DNA reads TGTGCCAGCAGTTTACGAGAGACCCAGTACTTC.

This clonotype was counted between two and nine times. The V gene is TRBV20-1, the J gene TRBJ1-1; TRBD1 agrees at 9 bases. The CDR3 spans 15 residues. The V and J ends lost 6 bases and 3 bases, in that order; junction bases with no gene match: 11. In germline, CDR1 is DFQATT, CDR2 SNEGSKA (reference sequence). CDR3 protein: CSALTGGGLDTEAFF. CDR3 DNA: TGCAGTGCCCTCACAGGGGGCGGGCTGGACACTGAAGCTTTCTTT.

This clonotype was counted only a few times. The V call is TRBV6-5, the J call TRBJ2-3; TRBD2 aligns across 7 bases. V trimming: 2 bases; J trimming: 9 bases; junction bases outside the gene matches: 8. This CDR3 region has 14 residues. Germline V gives CDR1 MNHEY, CDR2 SVGAGI. CDR3 nucleotides: TGTGCCAGCAGTTACAGGCGGGAGTTGGCGACGCAGTATTTT. Protein: CASSYRRELATQYF.

This clonotype was seen a handful of times. This chain connects TRBV7-8 to TRBJ2-7, with D perhaps being TRBD1 or TRBD2 (6 bases each). CDR3 length equals 14 residues. With 5 bases removed from V and 0 bases from J, the gap between germline ends came to 11 bases. The germline V gene encodes CDR1 SGHVS and CDR2 FQNEAQ. The CDR3 here is CASSHRGPSYEQYF. DNA for the CDR3: TGTGCCAGCAGCCACCGGGGGCCCTCCTACGAGCAGTACTTC.

The chain joins TRBV15 to TRBJ2-7; 9 nucleotides agree with TRBD1. With 5 bases clipped from V and 3 bases from J, the junction kept 5 bases outside the gene matches. The V gene's germline CDR1 is LNHNV and CDR2 YYDKDF (reference sequence). This CDR3 contains 14 residues. The CDR3 loop reads CATSPRTGVYEQYF. In DNA, the CDR3 is TGTGCCACCAGCCCCCGGACAGGGGTCTACGAGCAGTACTTC.

The gene calls are TRBV6-2 or TRBV6-3 and TRBJ1-1; 7 nucleotides agree with TRBD1. This CDR3 region has 19 residues. V dropped 2 bases and J dropped 0; count of bases not matched to a gene: 15. Germline CDR1 MNHEY, CDR2 SVGEGT. CDR3 in amino acids: CASSYAIHLLGQMNTEAFF. The CDR3 coding sequence is TGTGCCAGCAGTTACGCGATCCATTTATTGGGACAGATGAACACTGAAGCTTTCTTT.

The V and J genes are TRBV5-1 and TRBJ2-2; D not resolved. With 4 bases removed from V and 5 bases from J, the gap between germline ends came to 12 bases. This CDR3 has 14 amino acids. Germline assignment: CDR1 SGHRS and CDR2 YFSETQ. CDR3 bases: TGCGCCAGCAGCCCGAGTTGGTTGACCGGGGAGCTGTTTTTT. As protein: CASSPSWLTGELFF.

This clonotype was observed a few times. The CDR3 is CASSLATTGVYEQYF. CDR3 DNA: TGTGCCAGCAGCTTAGCTACAACGGGAGTCTACGAGCAGTACTTC. The chain employs TRBV7-9 and TRBJ2-7, with D possibly matching TRBD2 (6 bases). Trimming left V 0 bases short and J 3 bases short, with 12 bases between. The germline CDR1 and CDR2 sequences are SEHNR and FQNEAQ (reference sequence). The CDR3 contains 15 residues.

This clonotype was seen many times. This sequence joins TRBV12-3 or TRBV12-4 and TRBJ2-3; 7 bases match TRBD1. The J segment lost 1 base and the V segment lost 5 bases, leaving 6 bases of the junction unmatched. The CDR3 is 15 amino acids. The CDR3 region has the DNA TGTGCCAGCAGTCTTTGGGACAGAGGCACAGATACGCAGTATTTT. Translated: CASSLWDRGTDTQYF.

This clonotype has a count of ten or more. The chain carries TRBV10-3 and TRBJ2-3; the match to TRBD2 covers 9 bases. This CDR3 has 21 amino acids. With V trimmed by 0 bases and J by 6 bases, 22 bases remained unmatched. Germline CDR1 reads ENHRY; CDR2 reads SYGVKD. The CDR3 is CAISESHYSSGVLQEADTQYF. CDR3 sequence (DNA): TGTGCCATCAGTGAGTCCCATTATTCTAGCGGGGTCCTACAGGAGGCGGATACGCAGTATTTT.

This clonotype was counted a few times. The J gene is TRBJ1-5, the V gene TRBV12-3 or TRBV12-4, with a weak D call TRBD1 (6 bases). V shed 7 bases and J shed 3 bases, with 10 bases lying between them. This CDR3 is 13 amino acids long. The CDR3 here is CASTDRNNQPQHF. CDR3 bases: TGTGCCAGCACCGACAGGAACAATCAGCCCCAGCATTTT.

The chain links TRBV20-1 to TRBJ2-2, with D tentatively TRBD1 (6 bases). The CDR3 runs to 16 residues. Per the germline V gene, CDR1 is DFQATT and CDR2 is SNEGSKA (reference sequence). Trimming took 2 bases from V and 3 from J, leaving 16 bases between them. Here the CDR3 reads CSARKPGAIDTGELFF. Here the CDR3 DNA reads TGCAGTGCTAGAAAACCAGGGGCAATTGACACCGGGGAGCTGTTTTTT.

This clonotype was seen a few times. The CDR3 DNA is TGTGCCAGTAGTATTTTGCAGGGAGGGGGCACAGATACGCAGTATTTT. Protein: CASSILQGGGTDTQYF. J is TRBJ2-3 and V is TRBV19; the match to TRBD2 covers 7 bases. The CDR3 runs 16 residues. Trimming at V came to 3 bases and at J to 1 base, leaving 7 bases not matched to a gene. Germline CDR1 is LNHDA and CDR2 is SQIVND (reference sequence).

The sample holds many counts of this clonotype. V usage is TRBV29-1 and J usage is TRBJ2-4; a weak D match, TRBD2 (5 bases). CDR3 length: 12 amino acids. Trimming took 3 bases from V and 7 from J, leaving 10 bases between them. Per the germline V gene, CDR1 is SQVTM and CDR2 is ANQGSEA. The CDR3 bases are TGCAGCGTTGATCTAGGACTGAACATTCAGTACTTC. Protein product: CSVDLGLNIQYF.

This clonotype was recorded at least ten times. The rearrangement links TRBV12-3 or TRBV12-4 to TRBJ2-5, with D perhaps matching TRBD1 (6 bases). The CDR3 is 16 residues long. V was shortened by 3 bases and J by 0 bases, with 14 bases between the two germline ends. The CDR3: CASSFPQGQYQETQYF. The CDR3 bases are TGTGCCAGCAGTTTCCCCCAAGGACAGTACCAAGAGACCCAGTACTTC.

The chain uses TRBV11-2 and TRBJ2-7, with 7 bases aligning to TRBD2. Germline loops: CDR1 SGHAT, CDR2 FQNNGV. This CDR3 is built from 14 residues. Trimming at V came to 3 bases and at J to 2 bases, leaving 4 bases not matched to a gene. CDR3 region: CASSLRETAYEQYF. For the CDR3, the DNA is TGTGCCAGCAGCTTGCGGGAGACAGCCTACGAGCAGTACTTC. Together with reference TRBV11-2 and TRBJ2-7, the CDR3 gives the full variable domain: EAGVAQSPRYKIIEKRQSVAFWCNPISGHATLYWYQQILGQGPKLLIQFQNNGVVDDSQLPKDRFSAERLKGVDSTLKIQPAKLEDSAVYLCASSLRETAYEQYFGPGTRLTVT.

The CDR3 protein is CASSYLAASSYEQYF. Written as DNA, the CDR3 is TGTGCCAGCAGTTATCTAGCGGCGAGCTCCTACGAGCAGTACTTC. The chain couples TRBV27 to TRBJ2-7; 7 bases map to TRBD2. V lost 4 bases and J lost 0; bases outside the gene matches: 6. There are 15 residues in the CDR3. Germline values: CDR1 MNHEY, CDR2 SMNVEV (reference sequence).

This clonotype has only a few counts. This chain connects TRBV7-8 to TRBJ2-2; D possibly corresponds to TRBD1 (6 bases). The germline gives CDR1 SGHVS, CDR2 FQNEAQ. The CDR3 is 16 residues long. The V and J ends lost 2 bases and 2 bases respectively, with 12 bases between them. CDR3 sequence reads: CASSLRRRGNTGELFF. In DNA form, the CDR3 reads TGTGCCAGCAGCTTACGGCGCAGGGGAAACACCGGGGAGCTGTTTTTT.

This clonotype was picked up many times. Here the CDR3 reads CSASRVAGEQFF. The CDR3 bases are TGCAGTGCTAGTCGGGTGGCGGGGGAGCAGTTCTTC. The rearrangement links TRBV20-1 to TRBJ2-1; D is possibly TRBD2 (6 bases). Germline V gives CDR1 DFQATT, CDR2 SNEGSKA (reference sequence). The CDR3 totals 12 residues. Between the trimmed V and J ends, which lost 3 bases and 10 bases, there was a span of 13 bases.

This clonotype turned up a few times. CDR3: CASSLINYEQFF. The CDR3 bases are TGCGCCAGCAGCTTGATTAATTATGAGCAGTTCTTC. The chain links TRBV5-1 to TRBJ2-1; D remains unclear. V was trimmed by 1 base and J by 8 bases, leaving 7 bases between them. CDR3 size: 12 residues. Germline V gives CDR1 SGHRS, CDR2 YFSETQ.

This clonotype was recorded at least ten times. CDR3 bases: TGTGCCAGCAGTCCACCGGGACAGGGTCTCTACGAGCAGTACTTC. Translation: CASSPPGQGLYEQYF. The chain is built from TRBV7-9 and TRBJ2-7, with 9 bases fitting TRBD1. Germline assignment: CDR1 SEHNR and CDR2 FQNEAQ (reference sequence). The CDR3 contains 15 residues. V was clipped by 6 bases and J by 3 bases; unmatched bases: 9.